Listed below are T cell receptor beta chains from one sample, sequenced in a study of blood T cell repertoires in COVID-19. Some clones are missing from TCRdb's copy, which holds only in-frame ones; the method was immunoSEQ multiplex PCR. The sample lists more than 200,000 clones, 80% to 85% occurring once. The specimen was peripheral blood. The receptors here all came from a woman older than 75 with COVID-19, enrolled during active disease. The CDR3 runs from the conserved cysteine through the conserved F or W. Each record gives: D gene, CDR3 length, J gene, V gene, clone size, CDR3 protein, CDR3 DNA. A D gene is named only where the DNA matches it firmly. Clone sizes are given selectively: once, few, many, or a class where the clone is expanded.

NA 14 TRBJ1-1 TRBV7-6 NA CASSRGRGNTEAFF TGTGCCAGCAGTCGTGGCCGGGGTAACACTGAAGCTTTCTTT
TRBD2 13 TRBJ2-5 TRBV7-2 NA CASSRQGGETQYF TGTGCCAGCAGCCGTCAGGGAGGGGAGACCCAGTACTTC
NA 15 TRBJ1-5 TRBV5-1 NA CASSLEGQFNQPQHF TGCGCCAGCAGCTTGGAAGGACAGTTTAATCAGCCCCAGCATTTT
TRBD1 15 TRBJ1-2 TRBV5-4 once CASSLGQGSNYGYTF TGTGCCAGCAGTCTGGGACAGGGATCGAACTATGGCTACACCTTC
TRBD2 14 TRBJ2-2 TRBV18 NA CANPGTSVTGELFF TGTGCCAACCCCGGGACTAGCGTCACCGGGGAGCTGTTTTTT
NA 14 TRBJ1-1 TRBV3-1/TRBV3-2 NA CASSHDTRGTEAFF TGTGCCAGCAGCCATGATACTAGGGGGACTGAAGCTTTCTTT
NA 15 TRBJ2-5 TRBV7-2 once CASSPRQLYQETQYF TGTGCCAGCAGCCCGAGGCAATTGTACCAAGAGACCCAGTACTTC
NA 14 TRBJ1-5 TRBV24-1 NA CATSDEGRGQPQHF TGTGCCACCAGTGATGAGGGCAGGGGACAGCCCCAGCATTTT
NA 15 TRBJ1-3 TRBV5-6 NA CASSFMGGAGNTIYF TGTGCCAGCAGCTTTATGGGGGGAGCAGGAAACACCATATATTTT
NA 12 TRBJ1-1 TRBV29-1 NA CSVVPGSTEAFF TGCAGCGTTGTACCGGGATCCACTGAAGCTTTCTTT
TRBD1 15 TRBJ1-2 TRBV7-9 NA CTSSRLDRTLYGYTF TGTACCAGCAGCCGCTTGGACAGGACTCTCTATGGCTACACCTTC
TRBD2 16 TRBJ2-7 TRBV11-2 NA CASSTLPAGAGYEQYF TGTGCCAGCAGCACCCTCCCAGCGGGAGCAGGTTACGAGCAGTACTTC
TRBD2 16 TRBJ2-1 TRBV24-1 NA CATSLTGSSGRNEQFF TGTGCCACCAGTCTGACCGGTTCTAGCGGGAGAAATGAGCAGTTCTTC
NA 11 TRBJ1-2 TRBV6-5 NA CASTRGYGYTF TGTGCCAGCACGAGAGGCTATGGCTACACCTTC
NA 14 TRBJ1-6 TRBV25-1 few CASAGPSYNSPLHF TGTGCCAGCGCGGGACCCTCCTATAATTCACCCCTCCACTTT
NA 13 TRBJ2-1 TRBV7-2 NA CASRSDSYNEQFF TGTGCCAGCAGATCGGACAGCTACAATGAGCAGTTCTTC
NA 13 TRBJ1-2 TRBV5-4 NA CASSSTANYGYTF TGTGCCAGCAGCTCGACAGCTAACTATGGCTACACCTTC
NA 11 TRBJ2-1 TRBV10-3 NA CAISPDREQFF TGTGCCATCAGTCCAGACAGAGAGCAGTTCTTC
TRBD2 17 TRBJ2-1 TRBV2 NA CASSSPVSVAGSNEQFF TGTGCCAGCAGTTCCCCCGTTTCGGTAGCGGGATCCAATGAGCAGTTCTTC
TRBD2 15 TRBJ2-2 TRBV5-1 few CASSRRLAGDGELFF TGCGCCAGCAGCCGTAGACTAGCGGGAGACGGGGAGCTGTTTTTT
NA 14 TRBJ2-3 TRBV5-1 NA CASSLTDSTDTQYF TGCGCCAGCAGCTTGACGGACAGTACAGATACGCAGTATTTT
TRBD2 16 TRBJ2-2 TRBV9 NA CASSVGAGGNTGELFF TGTGCCAGCAGCGTAGGAGCGGGGGGGAACACCGGGGAGCTGTTTTTT
TRBD2 16 TRBJ2-1 TRBV3-1/TRBV3-2 NA CASSRLAGGPGNEQFF TGTGCCAGCAGTCGACTAGCGGGCGGCCCCGGCAATGAGCAGTTCTTC
TRBD2 17 TRBJ2-1 TRBV5-6 NA CASSRRLLAGPGNEQFF TGTGCCAGCAGCCGCCGCTTACTAGCGGGTCCCGGTAATGAGCAGTTCTTC
NA 13 TRBJ2-1 TRBV28 NA CASSPSLYNEQFF TGTGCCAGCAGCCCTAGCCTCTACAATGAGCAGTTCTTC
TRBD2 16 TRBJ2-3 TRBV7-2 NA CASSSGLAGGGDTQYF TGTGCCAGCAGCTCTGGACTAGCGGGAGGCGGCGATACGCAGTATTTT
NA 15 TRBJ1-5 TRBV6-2/TRBV6-3 NA CASSFGFYSNQPQHF TGTGCCAGCAGTTTCGGGTTCTATAGCAATCAGCCCCAGCATTTT
TRBD1 14 TRBJ1-6 TRBV30 NA CAWNGGRGHSPLHF TGTGCCTGGAATGGGGGCAGGGGGCATTCACCCCTCCACTTT
NA 13 TRBJ1-4 TRBV29-1 NA CSVEIQGLGKLFF TGCAGCGTTGAAATCCAGGGTCTAGGAAAACTGTTTTTT
TRBD2 14 TRBJ2-7 TRBV11-2 NA CASSFLAGSGEQYF TGTGCCAGCAGCTTCCTAGCGGGATCCGGCGAGCAGTACTTC
NA 14 TRBJ2-3 TRBV27 NA CASSLSRDSRAQYF TGTGCCAGCAGTTTATCTAGGGACTCCCGGGCGCAGTATTTT
TRBD2 14 TRBJ2-5 TRBV30 NA CAWSVRSGQETQYF TGTGCCTGGAGTGTACGTAGCGGGCAAGAGACCCAGTACTTC
NA 14 TRBJ1-1 TRBV5-1 NA CASSFGGLNTEAFF TGCGCCAGCAGCTTCGGCGGCCTGAACACTGAAGCTTTCTTT
NA 14 TRBJ1-1 TRBV19 NA CASSREGLNTEAFF TGTGCCAGTAGTCGGGAGGGGTTGAACACTGAAGCTTTCTTT
TRBD1 14 TRBJ1-3 TRBV29-1 NA CSVAGGGTGNTIYF TGCAGCGTTGCAGGGGGCGGAACTGGAAACACCATATATTTT